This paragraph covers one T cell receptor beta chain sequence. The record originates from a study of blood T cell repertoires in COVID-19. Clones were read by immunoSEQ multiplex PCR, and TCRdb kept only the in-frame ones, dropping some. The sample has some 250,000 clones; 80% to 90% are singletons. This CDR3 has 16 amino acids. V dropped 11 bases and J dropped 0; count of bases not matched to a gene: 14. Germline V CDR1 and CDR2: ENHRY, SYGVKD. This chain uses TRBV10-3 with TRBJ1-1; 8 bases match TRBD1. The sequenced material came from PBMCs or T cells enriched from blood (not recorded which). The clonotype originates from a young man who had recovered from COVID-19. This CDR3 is CAVPEGRTGMNTEAFF. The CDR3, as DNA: TGTGCCGTTCCAGAAGGGAGGACAGGGATGAACACTGAAGCTTTCTTT.